This TCR beta chain stems from a study of T cell responses to AZD1222 COVID-19 vaccine. Note on this clone: Antigen: not known.

V lost 7 bases and J lost 1, with 10 bases in between. CDR3 length equals 13 residues. Germline CDR1 reads MNHEY; CDR2 reads SVGAGI. The method was immunoSEQ multiplex PCR; TCRdb's version includes in-frame clones alone and lacks a portion of them. Here the sample spans 150,000 to 200,000 clones, around 94% being singletons. Study-wide results and caveats: Spike was spanned by vaccine-associated CD4 TCRs, which were dominant at 160-218 and 743-854. Repertoires were sampled only after the peak T cell response. With two AZD1222 doses given, Spike-specific TCR breadth and depth both rose.

Sequenced here: peripheral blood, sampled on day 0 of AZD1222 vaccination. The clonotype was recovered from an adult in good health. The chain recombines TRBV6-5 with TRBJ1-1; maybe TRBD1 (5 bases). CDR3 sequence reads: CASTLTGNTEAFF. The CDR3 coding sequence is TGTGCCAGCACCCTAACAGGGAACACTGAAGCTTTCTTT.